These 5 T cell receptor beta chains originate from one sample sequenced in a study of blood T cell repertoires in COVID-19. TCRdb's table, derived via immunoSEQ multiplex PCR, lists solely in-frame clones and lacks some. The sample shows 150,000 or so clones, roughly four fifths of them seen only once. The sequencing sample was made of peripheral blood. These receptors were collected from a woman aged 60-75 years with acute or convalescent COVID-19.

This chain uses TRBV11-2 with TRBJ2-2; D call uncertain. The CDR3 covers 12 residues. Trimming shortened V by 6 bases and J by 6 bases, and 8 bases separated the two germline ends. CDR1 and CDR2 (germline): SGHAT, FQNNGV. As DNA, the CDR3 is TGTGCCAGCAGATCAAGCCCCGGGGAGCTGTTTTTT. Translation: CASRSSPGELFF.

CDR3 sequence reads: CASSLSGQGNSPLHF. CDR3 bases: TGTGCCAGCAGTTTATCCGGACAGGGTAATTCACCCCTCCACTTT. The chain is built from TRBV27 and TRBJ1-6; 8 positions agree with TRBD1. The CDR3 totals 15 residues. From germline, CDR1 is MNHEY and CDR2 SMNVEV (reference sequence). Germline trimming cut 0 bases from V and 6 bases from J; bases unmatched to any gene: 1.

The J gene is TRBJ1-2, the V gene TRBV7-2, with TRBD1 identical over 7 bases. The V gene end was trimmed by 6 bases and the J gene end by 4 bases; junction bases not matched to a gene: 5. CDR1 SGHTA and CDR2 FQGNSA come from the germline V gene. The CDR3 consists of 13 residues. The CDR3, as DNA: TGTGCCAGCAGACTGGACAGGAGCTATGGCTACACCTTC. Its translation: CASRLDRSYGYTF. Variable domain in full (rest from reference TRBV7-2 and TRBJ1-2): GAGVSQSPSNKVTEKGKDVELRCDPISGHTALYWYRQSLGQGLEFLIYFQGNSAPDKSGLPSDRFSAERTGGSVSTLTIQRTQQEDSAVYLCASRLDRSYGYTFGSGTRLTVV.

V and J are TRBV5-4 and TRBJ2-4, with 14 bases matching TRBD2. V was clipped by 4 bases and J by 7 bases; unmatched bases: 10. Germline-derived CDR1 and CDR2 are SGHNT and YYREEE (reference sequence). The CDR3 extends over 17 amino acids. CDR3 DNA sequence: TGTGCCAGCAGCCCCGGGACTAGCGGGAGTGGTGGTAACATTCAGTACTTC. It translates to CASSPGTSGSGGNIQYF.

This chain joins TRBV7-2 and TRBJ1-2, with 10 bases that match TRBD1. After removal of 5 bases from V and 5 bases from J, the junction contained 8 bases not matched to a gene. CDR3 size: 15 residues. The germline V gene has CDR1 SGHTA and CDR2 FQGNSA. The CDR3 nucleotides are TGTGCCAGCAGCCCAGAGACAGGGGGCGCTTATGGCTACACCTTC. Translating it yields CASSPETGGAYGYTF. Full variable domain (remainder filled in from reference TRBV7-2 and TRBJ1-2): GAGVSQSPSNKVTEKGKDVELRCDPISGHTALYWYRQSLGQGLEFLIYFQGNSAPDKSGLPSDRFSAERTGGSVSTLTIQRTQQEDSAVYLCASSPETGGAYGYTFGSGTRLTVV.